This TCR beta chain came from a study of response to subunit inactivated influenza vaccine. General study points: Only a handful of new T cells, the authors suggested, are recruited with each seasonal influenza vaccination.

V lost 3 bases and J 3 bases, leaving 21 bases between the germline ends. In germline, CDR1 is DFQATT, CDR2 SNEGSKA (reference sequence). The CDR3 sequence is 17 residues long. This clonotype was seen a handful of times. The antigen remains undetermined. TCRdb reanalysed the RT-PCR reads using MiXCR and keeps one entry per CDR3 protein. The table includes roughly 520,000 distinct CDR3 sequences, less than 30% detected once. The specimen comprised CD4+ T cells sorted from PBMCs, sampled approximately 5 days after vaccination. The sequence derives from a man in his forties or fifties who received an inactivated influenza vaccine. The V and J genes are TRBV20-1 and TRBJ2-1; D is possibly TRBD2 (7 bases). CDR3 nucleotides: TGCAGTGCTAGTAAGGCGGGGGCCTCTACTTTCTACAATGAGCAGTTCTTC. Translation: CSASKAGASTFYNEQFF.